Below are 23 T cell receptor beta chains sequenced from a single sample in a study of blood T cell repertoires in COVID-19. Measured with immunoSEQ multiplex PCR; TCRdb has only the in-frame clones, and not every one. The table shows 39,000 or so clones, with approximately 90% occurring only once. Sequencing was performed on peripheral blood. All receptors derive from a human donor in a cohort sampled during active COVID-19.

J is TRBJ2-1 and V is TRBV11-2; 9 nucleotides agree with TRBD2. This CDR3 comprises 14 residues. Germline V gene data show CDR1 as SGHAT and CDR2 as FQNNGV. After removal of 2 bases from V and 5 bases from J, the junction contained 1 base not matched to a gene. CDR3 protein: CASSLRGRDNEQFF. Written as DNA, the CDR3 is TGTGCCAGCAGCTTACGCGGGAGGGACAATGAGCAGTTCTTC.

Concerning this clone itself: The sample has other DNA sequences that encode this CDR3 too. V gene TRBV11-2 combines with J gene TRBJ1-5; D is perhaps TRBD1 (5 bases). Trimming took 5 bases from V and 4 from J, leaving 12 bases between them. The CDR3 has 14 residues. Germline CDR1 and CDR2: SGHAT and FQNNGV. The CDR3 sequence is CASSGGSGNQPQHF. CDR3 in DNA: TGTGCCAGCAGCGGGGGGTCCGGGAATCAGCCCCAGCATTTT.

This clone was recorded only once. CDR3 loop: CASRGQGQSPLHF. The CDR3 DNA reads TGTGCCAGCAGGGGACAGGGGCAATCACCCCTCCACTTT. V usage is TRBV12-3 or TRBV12-4 and J usage is TRBJ1-6; 10 nucleotides line up with TRBD1. CDR3 length equals 13 residues. V dropped 6 bases and J dropped 10; count of bases not matched to a gene: 3.

This clone has just a few counts. This rearrangement joins TRBV2 to TRBJ2-1, with 11 bases aligning to TRBD2. There are 14 residues in the CDR3. V trimming: 6 bases; J trimming: 10 bases; junction bases outside the gene matches: 8. CDR1 is SNHLY and CDR2 is FYNNEI in the germline V gene. This CDR3 is CASRGGLAGWEQFF. The CDR3 coding sequence is TGTGCCAGCAGAGGCGGACTAGCGGGTTGGGAGCAGTTCTTC.

This chain joins TRBV12-3 or TRBV12-4 and TRBJ1-2, with 9 bases that match TRBD1. Trimming removed 9 bases from V and 0 bases from J; junction bases left unmatched: 2. There are 13 residues in the CDR3. The CDR3: CASGQGTNYGYTF. CDR3 nucleotide sequence: TGTGCCAGTGGACAGGGGACTAACTATGGCTACACCTTC.

The V gene is TRBV3-1 (or the pseudogene TRBV3-2), the J gene TRBJ2-3; 9 bases match TRBD1. Germline CDR1 is LGHDT and CDR2 is YNNKEL (reference sequence). The CDR3 is 15 amino acids. Trimming removed 5 bases from V and 3 bases from J; junction bases left unmatched: 6. The CDR3 loop is CASSLTGGGTDTQYF. The CDR3, as DNA: TGTGCCAGCAGCTTAACAGGGGGCGGTACAGATACGCAGTATTTT.

The CDR3 is CASSETGGLLSGGYTF. The DNA of the CDR3 is TGTGCCAGCAGCGAGACAGGGGGCCTTCTATCAGGTGGCTACACCTTC. The gene calls are TRBV9 and TRBJ1-2; the match to TRBD1 covers 10 bases. The CDR3 is 16 amino acids. In germline, CDR1 is SGDLS, CDR2 YYNGEE. The ends lost 3 bases at V and 7 bases at J; junction bases unmatched: 12.

The chain employs TRBV5-1 and TRBJ2-7, with D possibly matching TRBD2 (6 bases). Per germline, CDR1 SGHRS and CDR2 YFSETQ. The CDR3 sequence is 14 residues long. V dropped 0 bases and J dropped 2 bases, with 9 bases sitting between them. In DNA form, the CDR3 reads TGCGCCAGCAGCTTGGGTGCGGGAACCTACGAGCAGTACTTC. It yields the protein CASSLGAGTYEQYF.

V and J are TRBV9 and TRBJ2-1; 7 bases are a match to TRBD2. Germline loops: CDR1 SGDLS, CDR2 YYNGEE. The J segment lost 9 bases and the V segment lost 3 bases, leaving 15 bases of the junction unmatched. This CDR3 is 16 amino acids long. In DNA form, the CDR3 reads TGTGCCAGCAGCGCTTCAGCGGGACTCCCCGGGGGTGAGCAGTTCTTC. Translation: CASSASAGLPGGEQFF. The full variable domain, rest sourced from reference TRBV9 and TRBJ2-1, is DSGVTQTPKHLITATGQRVTLRCSPRSGDLSVYWYQQSLDQGLQFLIQYYNGEERAKGNILERFSAQQFPDLHSELNLSSLELGDSALYFCASSASAGLPGGEQFFGPGTRLTVL.

V and J are TRBV2 and TRBJ2-7; no definite D call. This CDR3 is 10 amino acids long. Germline V gene sequence: CDR1 SNHLY, CDR2 FYNNEI. The V gene lost 5 bases and the J gene lost 5 bases, with 4 bases spanning the gap. CDR3 nucleotide sequence: TGTGCCAGCAGTCTCCACGAGCAGTACTTC. This gives the protein CASSLHEQYF.

The chain's CDR3 is CAISESLQMNTEAFF. The DNA for the CDR3 is TGTGCCATCAGTGAGTCGCTACAGATGAACACTGAAGCTTTCTTT. J is TRBJ1-1 and V is TRBV10-3; D remains ambiguous. With 0 bases removed from V and 0 bases from J, the gap between germline ends came to 8 bases. The CDR3 is 15 residues long. Germline V gene data show CDR1 as ENHRY and CDR2 as SYGVKD.

Comments on this clone: At one boundary the junction diverges from the germline segment, which might be a read error. V usage is TRBV7-9 and J usage is TRBJ1-2; D unresolved. There are 14 residues in the CDR3. Germline V lookup: CDR1 SEHNR, CDR2 FQNEAQ (reference sequence). The DNA of the CDR3 is TGTGCCAGCGGCTTTGAGGGTCGCTTCTATGGCTACACCTTC. This encodes CASGFEGRFYGYTF.

V and J are TRBV6-6 and TRBJ2-7; 8 nucleotides align to TRBD1. V dropped 4 bases and J dropped 1; count of bases not matched to a gene: 6. Germline values: CDR1 MNHNY, CDR2 SVGAGI (reference sequence). The CDR3 has 15 amino acids. For the CDR3, the DNA is TGTGCCAGCAGTTTCGACAGGGGACAGTCCTACGAGCAGTACTTC. Encoded protein: CASSFDRGQSYEQYF.

This chain connects TRBV18 to TRBJ1-1; 7 positions agree with TRBD1. Germline V gene sequence: CDR1 KGHSH, CDR2 LQKENI. V lost 8 bases and J lost 4; bases outside the gene matches: 10. This CDR3 contains 14 residues. The CDR3 bases are TGTGCCAGCACGATCCTAGCAGGGGGCACTGAAGCTTTCTTT. Translation: CASTILAGGTEAFF.

This chain joins TRBV6-5 and TRBJ1-1; 7 positions agree with TRBD1. After removal of 6 bases from V and 1 base from J, the junction contained 8 bases not matched to a gene. The germline V gene encodes CDR1 MNHEY and CDR2 SVGAGI. The length of the CDR3 is 15 residues. CDR3 region: CASSRGQIPNTEAFF. In DNA, the CDR3 is TGTGCCAGCAGCCGGGGACAGATACCGAACACTGAAGCTTTCTTT.

As DNA, the CDR3 is TGTGCCAGCAGCTTGGTCGGTACGCAGTATTTT. Residues: CASSLVGTQYF. The rearrangement uses TRBV5-6 and TRBJ2-3; D gene uncertain. The length of the CDR3 is 11 residues. Germline V gene data show CDR1 as SGHDT and CDR2 as YYEEEE. V was trimmed by 0 bases and J by 8 bases, leaving 4 bases between them.

The table lists this clone with a count of one. The gene calls are TRBV29-1 and TRBJ2-7, with D perhaps TRBD1 (5 bases). The CDR3 has 11 amino acids. Germline V lookup: CDR1 SQVTM, CDR2 ANQGSEA. The V gene lost 7 bases and the J gene lost 3 bases, with 10 bases spanning the gap. CDR3 sequence reads: CSGETDYEQYF. CDR3 bases: TGCAGCGGAGAGACAGACTACGAGCAGTACTTC.

This clone was detected once. The CDR3 nucleotides are TGCGCCAGCAGCCAGGCCCCCGTGACAGGGGGTGGCGAGCAGTACTTC. Residues: CASSQAPVTGGGEQYF. This rearrangement joins TRBV4-3 to TRBJ2-7; 9 nucleotides line up with TRBD1. The V and J ends lost 3 bases and 6 bases, in that order; junction bases with no gene match: 12. CDR3 length: 16 amino acids. Germline V gene lookup returns CDR1 LGHNA and CDR2 YSLEER.

The V gene is TRBV6-2 or TRBV6-3, the J gene TRBJ2-5; 7 nucleotides agree with TRBD2. The CDR3 covers 17 residues. Losses at the gene ends were 2 bases for V and 1 base for J; bases not matched to a gene: 10. In germline, CDR1 is MNHEY, CDR2 SVGEGT. In nucleotides, the CDR3 is TGTGCCAGCAGTTACCCCCTCTGGGACTACCCCCAAGAGACCCAGTACTTC. Its protein product is CASSYPLWDYPQETQYF.

The CDR3, as DNA: TGTGCCAGCAGCTTGTGGGGGCGGCCCTACGAGCAGTACTTC. It codes for CASSLWGRPYEQYF. V gene TRBV7-2 combines with J gene TRBJ2-7, with D maybe TRBD1 (6 bases). Germline CDR1 SGHTA, CDR2 FQGNSA. V lost 3 bases and J 2 bases, leaving 11 bases between the germline ends. The length of the CDR3 is 14 residues.

V is TRBV6-2 or TRBV6-3 and J is TRBJ1-2; 7 bases line up with TRBD1. Germline loops: CDR1 MNHEY, CDR2 SVGEGT. The ends lost 2 bases at V and 5 bases at J; junction bases unmatched: 14. This CDR3 has 17 amino acids. CDR3 sequence (DNA): TGTGCCAGCAGTTACCCTCTTGGGACAGCAAGTGCGTATGGCTACACCTTC. Protein sequence: CASSYPLGTASAYGYTF.

For the CDR3, the DNA is TGTGCCAGCAGTTTTCATCATGAGCAGTTCTTC. Protein: CASSFHHEQFF. This rearrangement joins TRBV12-3 or TRBV12-4 to TRBJ2-1, with D unresolved. CDR3 length: 11 residues. Deletions cut 3 bases from V and 8 bases from J, with 5 bases between.

The chain has TRBV27 and TRBJ2-1; 7 bases are a match to TRBD2. The V segment lost 4 bases and the J segment 4 bases; nucleotides outside the gene matches: 13. This CDR3 comprises 17 residues. Germline lookup yields CDR1 MNHEY and CDR2 SMNVEV (reference sequence). CDR3 loop: CASSSPLGGSFYNEQFF. Written as DNA, the CDR3 is TGTGCCAGCAGTTCCCCTCTCGGCGGGAGTTTTTACAATGAGCAGTTCTTC.